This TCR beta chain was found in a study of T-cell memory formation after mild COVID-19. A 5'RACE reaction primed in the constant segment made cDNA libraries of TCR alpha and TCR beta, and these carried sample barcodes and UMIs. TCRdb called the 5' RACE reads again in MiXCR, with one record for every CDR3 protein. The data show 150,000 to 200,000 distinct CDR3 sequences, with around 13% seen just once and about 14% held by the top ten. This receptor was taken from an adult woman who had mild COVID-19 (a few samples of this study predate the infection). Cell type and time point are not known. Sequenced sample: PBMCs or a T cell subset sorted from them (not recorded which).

The CDR3 DNA is TGTGCCAGCAGCTCGAGTTGGCAGACCTACGAGCAGTACTTC. This codes for CASSSSWQTYEQYF. The V and J genes are TRBV5-6 and TRBJ2-7, with D uncertain. The V end lost 3 bases, the J end lost 2 bases, and 12 bases lay between the germline ends. This CDR3 spans 14 amino acids. Per germline, CDR1 SGHDT and CDR2 YYEEEE.